Each of the 26 T cell receptor beta chains below was sequenced from the same sample in a study of blood T cells in healthy people across ages. Primers used in a second PCR of roughly 6 to 11 cycles were a sample-barcoded 5' primer and a J-beta primer mix. TCRdb reprocessed the 5' RACE reads via MiXCR and lists one record per CDR3 protein. Found here are roughly 680,000 distinct CDR3 sequences, more than 45% of them singletons; the top ten hold less than 15%. Specimen: blood. These receptors all come from a woman aged 80 or over in good health.

This clonotype was seen repeatedly, ten times or more. V and J are TRBV6-5 and TRBJ2-2; TRBD2 matches 8 bases. V shed 10 bases and J 5 bases; nucleotides not matched to a gene: 12. CDR1 and CDR2 from the germline V gene are MNHEY and SVGAGI. The length of the CDR3 is 15 residues. CDR3: CATYPGTRRTGELFF. Written as DNA, the CDR3 is TGTGCCACTTACCCCGGGACTAGGCGGACCGGGGAGCTGTTTTTT.

The gene calls are TRBV5-1 and TRBJ2-3; 11 bases align to TRBD2. V shed 0 bases and J 0 bases; nucleotides not matched to a gene: 3. The germline gives CDR1 SGHRS, CDR2 YFSETQ. The CDR3 is 17 amino acids. The CDR3 region is CASSLAVAGGSTDTQYF. CDR3 in DNA: TGCGCCAGCAGCTTGGCTGTAGCGGGGGGGAGCACAGATACGCAGTATTTT.

The chain combines TRBV27 with TRBJ2-1; 8 bases align to TRBD2. Germline assignment: CDR1 MNHEY and CDR2 SMNVEV (reference sequence). This CDR3 has 16 residues. The junction had 10 bases not matched to a gene; V was cut back by 5 bases and J by 4 bases. The CDR3 DNA sequence: TGTGCCAGCAGTGTTAACCGGGGGGGCTTGTACAATGAGCAGTTCTTC. Translated: CASSVNRGGLYNEQFF.

This clonotype turned up a few times. This chain connects TRBV12-3 or TRBV12-4 to TRBJ2-3; the D gene is possibly TRBD1 (7 bases). V was cut by 4 bases and J by 0 bases, with 14 bases left in between. The CDR3 has 16 amino acids. This CDR3 is CASSYQGGLSTDTQYF. CDR3 nucleotides: TGTGCCAGCAGTTACCAGGGGGGCCTTAGCACAGATACGCAGTATTTT.

As for this clonotype: A much larger clone differs by one base, so this may be a read error. This sequence joins TRBV20-1 and TRBJ1-2, with 7 nucleotides matching TRBD1. The CDR3 has 13 amino acids. Germline assignment: CDR1 DFQATT and CDR2 SNEGSKA (reference sequence). V was pared by 4 bases and J by 2 bases, with 4 bases of the junction left unmatched. The CDR3 sequence: CSATPTGNYGYTF. CDR3 sequence (DNA): TGCAGTGCTACCCCGACAGGGAACTATGGCTACACCTTC.

This clonotype has just one count. V usage is TRBV20-1 and J usage is TRBJ2-7; unclear D gene. Germline loops: CDR1 DFQATT, CDR2 SNEGSKA (reference sequence). The V and J ends lost 5 bases and 0 bases respectively, with 11 bases between them. The CDR3 has 13 residues. The CDR3, as DNA: TGCAGTGCTTTCGACCCGAGCTCCTACGAGCAGTACTTC. The encoded protein is CSAFDPSSYEQYF.

J is TRBJ2-2 and V is TRBV7-2; the D is unclear. The germline CDR1 and CDR2 sequences are SGHTA and FQGNSA. Trimming removed 1 base from V and 4 bases from J, with 7 bases in between. This CDR3 is 14 amino acids long. CDR3 DNA: TGTGCCAGCAGCTTAGACTTGGCCACCGGGGAGCTGTTTTTT. It encodes CASSLDLATGELFF.

The rearrangement uses TRBV5-1 and TRBJ2-2; either TRBD1 or TRBD2 may supply D (5 bases each). There are 15 residues in the CDR3. Germline V lookup: CDR1 SGHRS, CDR2 YFSETQ. V shed 3 bases and J shed 4 bases, with 13 bases lying between them. The CDR3 DNA reads as TGCGCCAGCAGCTCGGTAGGGACGGCCACCGGGGAGCTGTTTTTT. Translation gives CASSSVGTATGELFF.

The chain carries TRBV12-3 or TRBV12-4 and TRBJ1-3; a weak D match, TRBD1 (5 bases). The length of the CDR3 is 14 residues. V was trimmed by 7 bases and J by 0 bases, leaving 10 bases between them. The CDR3 region is CASTPGYSGNTIYF. Written as DNA, the CDR3 is TGTGCCAGCACTCCAGGGTACTCTGGAAACACCATATATTTT.

The table lists this clonotype with many counts. The chain combines TRBV6-4 with TRBJ2-1, with D perhaps TRBD1 or TRBD2 (6 bases each). Trimming cost V 4 bases and J 5 bases, with 15 bases left between them. CDR1 MRHNA and CDR2 SNTAGT come from the germline V gene. CDR3 length: 15 amino acids. The CDR3 is CASSAQSGGHNEQFF. The DNA of the CDR3 is TGTGCCAGCAGTGCTCAAAGTGGGGGGCACAATGAGCAGTTCTTC.

With respect to this clonotype: This may arise from a read error, as a much more abundant clone is one base away. The CDR3 loop reads CASSLAYSFYNEQFF. The CDR3 nucleotides are TGTGCCAGCAGTTTAGCGTATAGCTTCTACAATGAGCAGTTCTTC. The rearrangement joins TRBV27 to TRBJ2-1; D gene uncertain. The ends were cut back, 2 bases at V and 3 bases at J, with 11 bases in the middle. The CDR3 runs 15 residues. The V gene's germline CDR1 is MNHEY and CDR2 SMNVEV (reference sequence).

This clonotype was recorded many times. V and J are TRBV3-1 and TRBJ2-3; D gene ambiguous. V was clipped by 4 bases and J by 2 bases, with 10 bases between them. The CDR3 sequence is 14 residues long. The germline gives CDR1 LGHDT, CDR2 YNNKEL (reference sequence). The CDR3 protein is CASSRALITDTQYF. The CDR3, as DNA: TGTGCCAGCAGCCGAGCCCTAATCACAGATACGCAGTATTTT.

The V gene is TRBV13, the J gene TRBJ2-7, with TRBD1 as a possible D gene (5 bases). Trimming cost V 7 bases and J 2 bases, with 12 bases left between them. CDR1 is PRHDT and CDR2 is FYEKMQ in the germline V gene (reference sequence). The CDR3 is made up of 13 amino acids. The CDR3 spells CASTLARAYEQYF. CDR3 nucleotides: TGTGCCAGCACCCTTGCCAGGGCCTACGAGCAGTACTTC.

This clonotype was seen ten or more times. V usage is TRBV28 and J usage is TRBJ2-3; D is perhaps TRBD1 or TRBD2 (5 bases each). V dropped 6 bases and J dropped 2 bases, with 15 bases sitting between them. The CDR3 is 15 residues long. From germline, CDR1 is MDHEN and CDR2 SYDVKM. CDR3 nucleotides: TGTGCCAGCAGCTCGACGGGACGGCCCACAGATACGCAGTATTTT. Translating gives CASSSTGRPTDTQYF.

This clonotype was detected ten times or more. The chain has TRBV27 and TRBJ2-3, with a possible D match to TRBD2 (5 bases). Germline V gene data show CDR1 as MNHEY and CDR2 as SMNVEV (reference sequence). CDR3 length: 13 residues. Trimming took off 5 bases at V and 6 bases at J, with 12 bases between the two ends. The CDR3 DNA is TGTGCCAGCAGTCGACTAACCCGGGATACGCAGTATTTT. This codes for CASSRLTRDTQYF.

Many counts were recorded for this clonotype. The chain joins TRBV20-1 to TRBJ2-1; TRBD2 matches at 9 bases. Germline loops: CDR1 DFQATT, CDR2 SNEGSKA (reference sequence). With V trimmed by 5 bases and J by 4 bases, 6 bases remained unmatched. CDR3 length equals 14 residues. Here the CDR3 reads CSAPVAGAYNEQFF. For the CDR3, the DNA is TGCAGTGCTCCAGTAGCGGGGGCATACAATGAGCAGTTCTTC.

There are a few counts of this clonotype. The chain joins TRBV4-1 to TRBJ1-2; 8 positions agree with TRBD1. CDR3 length: 15 amino acids. Per the germline V gene, CDR1 is MGHRA and CDR2 is YSYEKL. The J segment lost 7 bases and the V segment lost 0 bases, leaving 7 bases of the junction unmatched. The DNA for the CDR3 is TGCGCCAGCAGCCAAGATCGGACAGGGCTTTTTGGCTACACCTTC. Its translation: CASSQDRTGLFGYTF.

The chain links TRBV6-5 to TRBJ1-1; no reliable D call. Germline V lookup: CDR1 MNHEY, CDR2 SVGAGI. V was clipped by 5 bases and J by 4 bases, with 11 bases between them. The CDR3 has 13 residues. DNA of the CDR3: TGTGCCAGCAGTGACCGCTATCGCACTGAAGCTTTCTTT. It translates to CASSDRYRTEAFF.

This clonotype was seen at least ten times. The J gene is TRBJ2-2, the V gene TRBV6-5; D is ambiguous. The CDR3 has 12 residues. Germline V CDR1 and CDR2: MNHEY, SVGAGI. V lost 5 bases to trimming and J lost 3 bases, with 4 bases between them. The CDR3 coding sequence is TGTGCCAGCAGTACCTACACCGGGGAGCTGTTTTTT. As protein: CASSTYTGELFF.

The chain recombines TRBV6-6 with TRBJ1-2, with D uncertain. The germline gives CDR1 MNHNY, CDR2 SVGAGI (reference sequence). V shed 8 bases and J shed 2 bases, with 9 bases lying between them. CDR3 length: 12 residues. As DNA, the CDR3 is TGTGCCAGCCGGACGGAGAACTATGGCTACACCTTC. This gives the protein CASRTENYGYTF.

CDR3 residues: CASSLRGLNNQPQHF. CDR3 sequence (DNA): TGTGCCAGCAGTTTACGAGGGTTGAACAATCAGCCCCAGCATTTT. This sequence joins TRBV28 and TRBJ1-5; no definite D call. The CDR3 totals 15 residues. CDR1 is MDHEN and CDR2 is SYDVKM in the germline V gene. The V and J ends lost 2 bases and 3 bases respectively, with 11 bases between them. The entire variable domain, with the rest obtained from reference TRBV28 and TRBJ1-5, is as follows: DVKVTQSSRYLVKRTGEKVFLECVQDMDHENMFWYRQDPGLGLRLIYFSYDVKMKEKGDIPEGYSVSREKKERFSLILESASTNQTSMYLCASSLRGLNNQPQHFGDGTRLSIL.

The CDR3 nucleotides are TGTGCCAGCAGCCTTAAGAGAGGGCCCCAGCATTTT. This sequence encodes CASSLKRGPQHF. The chain combines TRBV7-9 with TRBJ1-5, with D uncertain. The CDR3 is 12 amino acids. The germline CDR1 and CDR2 sequences are SEHNR and FQNEAQ (reference sequence). V lost 5 bases, J lost 9 bases, and 11 bases lay in between.

The chain employs TRBV5-1 and TRBJ2-1, with 9 bases identical to TRBD2. The assigned J gene may be wrong: the sequence end matches TRBJ2-7 better. Germline V lookup: CDR1 SGHRS, CDR2 YFSETQ. The CDR3 covers 15 residues. The CDR3 nucleotides are TGCGCCAGCAGCCAAGCGGGAGGAACATACAATGAGCAGTACTTC. Residues: CASSQAGGTYNEQYF.

This clonotype came up many times. This chain joins TRBV2 and TRBJ2-1; no definite D call. V was shortened by 1 base and J by 6 bases, with 10 bases between the two germline ends. CDR3 size: 14 residues. Germline CDR1 is SNHLY and CDR2 is FYNNEI. DNA of the CDR3: TGTGCCAGCAGTGAAGAAGCACTCGGCAATGAGCAGTTCTTC. It codes for CASSEEALGNEQFF.

This clonotype was recorded at least ten times. This chain links TRBV29-1 with TRBJ2-5; D gene uncertain. Trimming left V 5 bases short and J 2 bases short, with 12 bases between. The CDR3 totals 13 residues. Germline V lookup: CDR1 SQVTM, CDR2 ANQGSEA. The CDR3 sequence is CSVSDLTQETQYF. CDR3 DNA sequence: TGCAGCGTTTCTGATCTAACACAAGAGACCCAGTACTTC.

This clonotype was seen more than once but under ten times. J is TRBJ2-2 and V is TRBV9; TRBD2 aligns across 11 bases. Germline loops: CDR1 SGDLS, CDR2 YYNGEE. V trimming: 3 bases; J trimming: 3 bases; junction bases outside the gene matches: 1. The length of the CDR3 is 15 residues. As DNA, the CDR3 is TGTGCCAGCAGCGAGGGACTAGCGGACACCGGGGAGCTGTTTTTT. Protein sequence: CASSEGLADTGELFF.